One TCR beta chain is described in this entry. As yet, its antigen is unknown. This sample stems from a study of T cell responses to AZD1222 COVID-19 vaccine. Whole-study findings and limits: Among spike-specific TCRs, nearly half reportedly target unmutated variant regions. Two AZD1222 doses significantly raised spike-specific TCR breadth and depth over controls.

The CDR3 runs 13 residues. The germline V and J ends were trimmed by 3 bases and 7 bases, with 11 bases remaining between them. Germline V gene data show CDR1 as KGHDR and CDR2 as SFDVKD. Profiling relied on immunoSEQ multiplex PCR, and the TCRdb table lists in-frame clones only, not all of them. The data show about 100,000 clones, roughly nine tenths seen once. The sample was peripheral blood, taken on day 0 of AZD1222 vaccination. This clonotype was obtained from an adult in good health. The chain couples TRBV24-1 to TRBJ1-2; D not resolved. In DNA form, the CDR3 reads TGTGCCACCAGTGATAGTTTCAAGGGTGGCTACACCTTC. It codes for CATSDSFKGGYTF.